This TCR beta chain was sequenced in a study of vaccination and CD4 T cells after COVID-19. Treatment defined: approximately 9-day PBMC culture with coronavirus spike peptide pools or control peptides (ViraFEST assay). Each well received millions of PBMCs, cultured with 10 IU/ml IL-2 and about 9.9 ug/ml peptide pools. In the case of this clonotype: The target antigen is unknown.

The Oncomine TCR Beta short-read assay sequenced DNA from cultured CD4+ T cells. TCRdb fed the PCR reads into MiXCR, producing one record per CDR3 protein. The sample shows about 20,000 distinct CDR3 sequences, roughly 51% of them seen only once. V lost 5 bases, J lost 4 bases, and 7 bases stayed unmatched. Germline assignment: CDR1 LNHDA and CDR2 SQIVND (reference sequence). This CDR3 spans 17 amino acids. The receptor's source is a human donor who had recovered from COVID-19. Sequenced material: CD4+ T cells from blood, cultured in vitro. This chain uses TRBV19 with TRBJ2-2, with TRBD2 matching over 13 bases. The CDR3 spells CASSLPWTSGSTGELFF. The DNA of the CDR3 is TGTGCCAGTAGTCTCCCGTGGACTAGCGGGAGCACCGGGGAGCTGTTTTTT.